This TCR beta chain was recovered during a study of blood T cell repertoires in COVID-19. Looking at the study overall: The United States, Italy and Spain supplied acute and convalescent COVID-19 samples.

This CDR3 spans 16 amino acids. Germline V gives CDR1 SGHTA, CDR2 FQGNSA. The ends lost 1 base at V and 0 bases at J; junction bases unmatched: 2. Data came from immunoSEQ multiplex PCR; TCRdb stores just in-frame clones and leaves some out. The sample carries around 120,000 clones, around 80% recorded once. V and J are TRBV7-2 and TRBJ1-3; 8 nucleotides align to TRBD1. Sequencing was carried out using peripheral blood. The clonotype was recovered from a man aged 70-80 years with acute or convalescent COVID-19. CDR3 residues: CASSLGQGASGNTIYF. The CDR3 nucleotides read TGTGCCAGCAGCTTAGGGCAGGGGGCCTCTGGAAACACCATATATTTT.